The next 20 T cell receptor beta chains were all read from a single sample in a study of blood T cell repertoires in COVID-19. Sequenced by immunoSEQ multiplex PCR; TCRdb stores in-frame clones only, minus some. The sample lists approximately 390,000 clones, roughly 86% seen once, with 2% to 2.5% in the top ten. Sequencing was done on a sample of PBMCs or T cells enriched from blood (not recorded which). Every receptor here comes from a woman between 40 and 50 years old with acute COVID-19.

About this clone: The sample carries other DNA sequences with the same CDR3. The J gene is TRBJ1-3, the V gene TRBV5-1; unclear D gene. Germline-derived CDR1 and CDR2 are SGHRS and YFSETQ. The CDR3 contains 15 residues. V was clipped by 0 bases and J by 3 bases, with 10 bases between them. The CDR3 DNA follows: TGCGCCAGCAGCTTGGGGGATAGCGGTGGAAACACCATATATTTT. Its protein is CASSLGDSGGNTIYF.

V is TRBV15 and J is TRBJ1-1; the D is unclear. This CDR3 has 13 residues. Germline V CDR1 and CDR2: LNHNV, YYDKDF (reference sequence). Trimming stripped 5 bases from V and 11 bases from J, with 18 bases between. The DNA of the CDR3 is TGTGCCACCAGCCGTCCCACCCAGGTGACGGCTTTCTTT. This codes for CATSRPTQVTAFF.

This clone has only a few counts. The rearrangement joins TRBV30 to TRBJ1-6; 8 bases are a match to TRBD1. The CDR3 is 13 amino acids. V shed 5 bases, J shed 8 bases, and the junction held 5 bases outside the gene matches. The germline V gene has CDR1 GTSNPN and CDR2 SVGIG (reference sequence). DNA for the CDR3: TGTGCCTGGCAAGGGACAGGATATTCACCCCTCCACTTT. This encodes CAWQGTGYSPLHF.

The gene calls are TRBV19 and TRBJ1-5, with a possible D match to TRBD1 (5 bases). This CDR3 region has 14 residues. Germline lookup yields CDR1 LNHDA and CDR2 SQIVND (reference sequence). Between the trimmed V and J ends, which lost 5 bases and 8 bases, there was a span of 16 bases. Here the CDR3 reads CASSSQGVPEPQHF. Here the CDR3 DNA reads TGTGCCAGTAGTTCTCAAGGGGTTCCCGAGCCCCAGCATTTT.

CDR3 amino acids: CASSGGTGNEKLFF. In DNA form, the CDR3 reads TGCGCCAGCAGCGGAGGGACAGGGAATGAAAAACTGTTTTTT. This rearrangement joins TRBV5-1 to TRBJ1-4, with 9 bases lining up with TRBD1. The trim removed 4 bases at V and 5 bases at J, leaving 3 bases unmatched. Per germline, CDR1 SGHRS and CDR2 YFSETQ. This CDR3 has 14 amino acids.

The rearrangement links TRBV2 to TRBJ1-5; no clear D gene. Germline V lookup: CDR1 SNHLY, CDR2 FYNNEI. Trimming stripped 6 bases from V and 6 bases from J, with 15 bases between. This CDR3 spans 14 amino acids. The CDR3 region has the DNA TGTGCCAGCAGGGAGAACACGGCTAGTCAGCCCCAGCATTTT. Its translation is CASRENTASQPQHF.

For the CDR3, the DNA is TGTGCCAGCATCCGCTCCCCCCGGATCGCTAGTGGCTACACCTTC. Its translation is CASIRSPRIASGYTF. The rearrangement uses TRBV21-1 and TRBJ1-2. TRBV21-1 is assigned pseudogene status. The CDR3 is 15 amino acids.

This chain uses TRBV19 with TRBJ2-1; possibly TRBD2 for D (6 bases). CDR1 LNHDA and CDR2 SQIVND come from the germline V gene (reference sequence). The CDR3 runs to 14 residues. V lost 3 bases to trimming and J lost 7 bases, with 13 bases between them. The CDR3 DNA follows: TGTGCCAGTAGTATCCCCCGACGGGAGAATGAGCAGTTCTTC. This translates into CASSIPRRENEQFF.

The chain employs TRBV28 and TRBJ1-1, with 8 positions matching TRBD1. In germline, CDR1 is MDHEN, CDR2 SYDVKM. V dropped 7 bases and J dropped 3; count of bases not matched to a gene: 4. The CDR3 length is 13 residues. CDR3 bases: TGTGCCAGCACGACAGGGGTTTACACTGAAGCTTTCTTT. Translation gives CASTTGVYTEAFF.

The gene calls are TRBV5-4 and TRBJ1-2; no reliable D call. Germline V gives CDR1 SGHNT, CDR2 YYREEE (reference sequence). This CDR3 comprises 15 residues. The V end lost 0 bases, the J end lost 4 bases, and 13 bases lay between the germline ends. The CDR3 coding sequence is TGTGCCAGCAGCTTGGATATGGTACAAAGCTATGGCTACACCTTC. It codes for CASSLDMVQSYGYTF.

A few counts support this clone. The V gene is TRBV23-1, the J gene TRBJ2-1; 9 nucleotides match TRBD2. TRBV23-1 is an ORF, with its function uncertain. V lost 10 bases and J lost 2; bases outside the gene matches: 12. The CDR3 consists of 16 residues. CDR3: CATPRRRGGPYNEQFF. The CDR3 DNA is TGCGCCACCCCTCGACGGCGGGGGGGCCCCTACAATGAGCAGTTCTTC.

This sequence joins TRBV5-1 and TRBJ2-7; the match to TRBD1 covers 9 bases. CDR3 size: 15 residues. Germline assignment: CDR1 SGHRS and CDR2 YFSETQ. V was clipped by 0 bases and J by 5 bases; unmatched bases: 6. The DNA of the CDR3 is TGCGCCAGCAGCTTGGAGGTTACAGGGGGCCACGAGCAGTACTTC. This sequence encodes CASSLEVTGGHEQYF.

This clone has only one observation. This chain connects TRBV4-1 to TRBJ1-4, with 7 bases fitting TRBD1. The CDR3 runs 16 residues. Trimming at V came to 1 base and at J to 11 bases, leaving 13 bases not matched to a gene. Germline CDR1 reads MGHRA; CDR2 reads YSYEKL. The CDR3 nucleotides read TGCGCCAGCAGCCAAGGGGGTCAGGGGGGCAGGGGGAAACTGTTTTTT. Encoded protein: CASSQGGQGGRGKLFF.

The V and J genes are TRBV18 and TRBJ1-1; D gene unclear. Germline CDR1 KGHSH, CDR2 LQKENI. V lost 4 bases to trimming and J lost 2 bases, with 14 bases between them. The CDR3 extends over 15 amino acids. The CDR3 reads CASSQRNLKNTEAFF. The CDR3 nucleotides read TGTGCCAGCTCACAGCGAAACTTAAAAAACACTGAAGCTTTCTTT.

This clone was counted between two and nine times. The chain employs TRBV3-1 (or the pseudogene TRBV3-2) and TRBJ1-1; TRBD1 might be the D (5 bases). The V gene's germline CDR1 is LGHDT and CDR2 YNNKEL (reference sequence). The CDR3 has 14 amino acids. Deletions cut 0 bases from V and 10 bases from J, with 15 bases between. The CDR3 DNA follows: TGTGCCAGCAGCCAAGATCTATCTACAGGTTTAGCTTTCTTT. It specifies CASSQDLSTGLAFF.

This chain joins TRBV4-1 and TRBJ1-1; D call uncertain. Germline CDR1 is MGHRA and CDR2 is YSYEKL. The CDR3 has 13 amino acids. Trimming left V 6 bases short and J 4 bases short, with 12 bases between. CDR3 residues: CASSHLPGTEAFF. DNA for the CDR3: TGCGCCAGCAGTCACCTACCCGGCACTGAAGCTTTCTTT.

The chain joins TRBV27 to TRBJ2-5, with 7 bases fitting TRBD1. The germline CDR1 and CDR2 sequences are MNHEY and SMNVEV (reference sequence). The CDR3 extends over 15 amino acids. J gave up 1 base and V 3 bases, and 5 bases lay outside the gene matches. This CDR3 is CASSLGTVSQETQYF. Here the CDR3 DNA reads TGTGCCAGCAGTTTGGGGACAGTAAGCCAAGAGACCCAGTACTTC.

V gene TRBV5-1 combines with J gene TRBJ2-3; D is perhaps TRBD2 (5 bases). This CDR3 is built from 13 residues. V lost 5 bases to trimming and J lost 5 bases, with 12 bases between them. Per the germline V gene, CDR1 is SGHRS and CDR2 is YFSETQ. The DNA for the CDR3 is TGCGCCAGCAGTCTGGTCGGGGTAGATACGCAGTATTTT. This translates into CASSLVGVDTQYF.

A few counts support this clone. V usage is TRBV25-1 and J usage is TRBJ2-7, with D unresolved. Germline V gene lookup returns CDR1 MGHDK and CDR2 SYGVNS. This CDR3 region has 11 residues. Trimming removed 4 bases from V and 6 bases from J, with 7 bases in between. CDR3 in DNA: TGTGCCAGCAGTGGTTATCTCGAGCAGTACTTC. As protein: CASSGYLEQYF.

The rearrangement uses TRBV5-1 and TRBJ1-1, with 10 bases identical to TRBD1. V trimming: 4 bases; J trimming: 5 bases; junction bases outside the gene matches: 8. The CDR3 loop spans 15 amino acids. Germline V gives CDR1 SGHRS, CDR2 YFSETQ. The CDR3 bases are TGCGCCAGCAGCCCGGACAGGGGGTTGGTGACTGAAGCTTTCTTT. This encodes CASSPDRGLVTEAFF.